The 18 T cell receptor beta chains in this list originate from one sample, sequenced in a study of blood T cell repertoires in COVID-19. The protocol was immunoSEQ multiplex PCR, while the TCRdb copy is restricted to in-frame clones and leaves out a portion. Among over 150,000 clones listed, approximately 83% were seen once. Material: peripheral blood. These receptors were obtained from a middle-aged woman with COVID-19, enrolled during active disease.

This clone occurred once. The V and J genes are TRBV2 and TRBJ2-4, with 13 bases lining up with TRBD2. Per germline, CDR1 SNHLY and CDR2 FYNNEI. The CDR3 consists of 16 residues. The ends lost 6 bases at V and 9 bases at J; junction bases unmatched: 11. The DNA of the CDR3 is TGTGCCAGCAGCCGAACCGGGACTAGCGGGGCCAGCATTCAGTACTTC. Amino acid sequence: CASSRTGTSGASIQYF.

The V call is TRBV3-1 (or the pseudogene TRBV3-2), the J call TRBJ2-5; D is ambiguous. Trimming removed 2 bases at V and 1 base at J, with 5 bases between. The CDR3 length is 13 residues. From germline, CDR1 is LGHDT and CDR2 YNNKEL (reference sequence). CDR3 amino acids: CASSQNFQETQYF. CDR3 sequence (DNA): TGTGCCAGCAGCCAAAACTTCCAAGAGACCCAGTACTTC.

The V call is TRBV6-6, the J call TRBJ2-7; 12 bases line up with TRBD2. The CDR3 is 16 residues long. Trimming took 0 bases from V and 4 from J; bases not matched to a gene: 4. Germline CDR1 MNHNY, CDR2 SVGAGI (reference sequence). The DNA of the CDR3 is TGTGCCAGCAGTTACTCGACTAGCGGGAGCTCTTACGAGCAGTACTTC. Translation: CASSYSTSGSSYEQYF.

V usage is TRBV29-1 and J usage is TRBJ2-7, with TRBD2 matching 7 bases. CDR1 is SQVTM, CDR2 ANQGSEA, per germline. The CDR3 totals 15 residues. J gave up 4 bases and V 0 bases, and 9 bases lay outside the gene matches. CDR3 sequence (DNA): TGCAGCGTTGAAGAACCTACGGGGGGAAAATACGAGCAGTACTTC. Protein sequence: CSVEEPTGGKYEQYF.

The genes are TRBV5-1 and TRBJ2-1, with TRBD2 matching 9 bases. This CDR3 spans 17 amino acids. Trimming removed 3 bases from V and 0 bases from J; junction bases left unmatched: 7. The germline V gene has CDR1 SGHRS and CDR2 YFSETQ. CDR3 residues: CASSWALAGTSYNEQFF. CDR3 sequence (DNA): TGCGCCAGCAGCTGGGCGCTAGCGGGAACCTCCTACAATGAGCAGTTCTTC.

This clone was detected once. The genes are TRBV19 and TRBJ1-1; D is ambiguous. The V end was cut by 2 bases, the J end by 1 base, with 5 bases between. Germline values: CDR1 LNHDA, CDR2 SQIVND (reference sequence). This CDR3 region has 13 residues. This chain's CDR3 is CASSIQENTEAFF. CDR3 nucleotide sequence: TGTGCCAGTAGTATACAGGAGAACACTGAAGCTTTCTTT.

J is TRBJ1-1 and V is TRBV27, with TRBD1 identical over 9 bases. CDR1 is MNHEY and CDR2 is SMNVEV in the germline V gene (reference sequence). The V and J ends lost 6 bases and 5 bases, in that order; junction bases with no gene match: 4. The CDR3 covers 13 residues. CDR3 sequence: CASSLGTGTEAFF. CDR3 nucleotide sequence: TGTGCCAGCAGCCTCGGGACAGGGACTGAAGCTTTCTTT.

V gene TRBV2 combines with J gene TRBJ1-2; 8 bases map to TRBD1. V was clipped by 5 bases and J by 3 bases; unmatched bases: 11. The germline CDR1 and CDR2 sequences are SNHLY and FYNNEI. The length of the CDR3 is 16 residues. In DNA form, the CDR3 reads TGTGCCAGCAGTTGGACAGGGAATGATGGAGACTATGGCTACACCTTC. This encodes CASSWTGNDGDYGYTF.

The DNA of the CDR3 is TGTGCCAGCAGCCAGTACCAAGAGACCCAGTACTTC. Its protein product is CASSQYQETQYF. The J gene is TRBJ2-5, the V gene TRBV11-1; D unclear. This CDR3 region has 12 residues. V was trimmed by 5 bases and J by 0 bases, leaving 4 bases between them. Germline V gene data show CDR1 as SGHAT and CDR2 as FQDESV (reference sequence).

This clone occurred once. In DNA, the CDR3 is TGTGCCAGTAACGGGGGGGCCACCTCTTACAATGAGCAGTTCTTC. Encoded protein: CASNGGATSYNEQFF. V is TRBV19 and J is TRBJ2-1, with 8 nucleotides matching TRBD2. Germline-derived CDR1 and CDR2 are LNHDA and SQIVND (reference sequence). V shed 7 bases and J 4 bases; nucleotides not matched to a gene: 9. The CDR3 sequence is 15 residues long. The variable domain in full, with the rest retrieved from reference TRBV19 and TRBJ2-1, is DGGITQSPKYLFRKEGQNVTLSCEQNLNHDAMYWYRQDPGQGLRLIYYSQIVNDFQKGDIAEGYSVSREKKESFPLTVTSAQKNPTAFYLCASNGGATSYNEQFFGPGTRLTVL.

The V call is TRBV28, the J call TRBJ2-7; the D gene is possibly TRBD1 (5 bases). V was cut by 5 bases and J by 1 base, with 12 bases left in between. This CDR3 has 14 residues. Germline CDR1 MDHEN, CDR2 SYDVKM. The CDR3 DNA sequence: TGTGCCAGCAGTGGGTTATCAGGGTCCTACGAGCAGTACTTC. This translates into CASSGLSGSYEQYF.

In DNA, the CDR3 is TGTGCCACCAGAGGCCAGGGGACCCGGAACACTGAAGCTTTCTTT. Amino acid sequence: CATRGQGTRNTEAFF. This chain uses TRBV24-1 with TRBJ1-1, with D possibly being TRBD1 (6 bases). Germline V CDR1 and CDR2: KGHDR, SFDVKD. The germline V and J ends were trimmed by 7 bases and 1 base, with 15 bases remaining between them. This CDR3 is built from 15 residues.

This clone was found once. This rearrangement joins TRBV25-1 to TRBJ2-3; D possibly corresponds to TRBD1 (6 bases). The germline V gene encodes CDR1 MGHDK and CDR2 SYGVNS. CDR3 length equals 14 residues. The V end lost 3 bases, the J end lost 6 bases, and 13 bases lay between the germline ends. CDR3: CASSDPQGSDTQYF. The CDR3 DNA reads TGTGCCAGCAGTGACCCACAGGGTTCCGATACGCAGTATTTT.

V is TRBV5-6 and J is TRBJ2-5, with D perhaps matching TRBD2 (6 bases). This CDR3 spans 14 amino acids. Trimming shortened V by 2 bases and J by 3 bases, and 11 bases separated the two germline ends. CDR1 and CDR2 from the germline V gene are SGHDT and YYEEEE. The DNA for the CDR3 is TGTGCCAGCAGCTTTACCAGGGAGGAAGAGACCCAGTACTTC. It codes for CASSFTREEETQYF.

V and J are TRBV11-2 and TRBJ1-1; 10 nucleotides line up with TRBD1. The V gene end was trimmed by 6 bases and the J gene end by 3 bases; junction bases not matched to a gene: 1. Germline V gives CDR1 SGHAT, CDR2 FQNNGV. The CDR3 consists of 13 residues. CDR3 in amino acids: CASRGQGYTEAFF. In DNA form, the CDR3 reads TGTGCCAGCAGGGGACAGGGGTACACTGAAGCTTTCTTT.

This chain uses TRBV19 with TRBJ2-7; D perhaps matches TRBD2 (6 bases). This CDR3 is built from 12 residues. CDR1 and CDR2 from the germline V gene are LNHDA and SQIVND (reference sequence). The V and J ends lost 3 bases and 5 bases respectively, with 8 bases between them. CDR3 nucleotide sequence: TGTGCCAGTAGTATGACTAGAAACGAGCAGTACTTC. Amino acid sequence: CASSMTRNEQYF.

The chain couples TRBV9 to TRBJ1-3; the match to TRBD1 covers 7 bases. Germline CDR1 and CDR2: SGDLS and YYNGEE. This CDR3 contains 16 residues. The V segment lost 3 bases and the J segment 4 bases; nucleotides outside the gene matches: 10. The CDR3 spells CASSALTGSVGNTIYF. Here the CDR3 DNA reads TGTGCCAGCAGCGCACTGACAGGGTCGGTAGGAAACACCATATATTTT.

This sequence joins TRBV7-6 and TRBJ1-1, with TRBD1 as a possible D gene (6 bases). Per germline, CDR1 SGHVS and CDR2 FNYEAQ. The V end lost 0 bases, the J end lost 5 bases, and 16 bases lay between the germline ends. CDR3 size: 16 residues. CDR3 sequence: CASSLAEGRGLTEAFF. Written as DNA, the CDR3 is TGTGCCAGCAGCTTAGCGGAGGGGCGGGGGCTAACTGAAGCTTTCTTT.